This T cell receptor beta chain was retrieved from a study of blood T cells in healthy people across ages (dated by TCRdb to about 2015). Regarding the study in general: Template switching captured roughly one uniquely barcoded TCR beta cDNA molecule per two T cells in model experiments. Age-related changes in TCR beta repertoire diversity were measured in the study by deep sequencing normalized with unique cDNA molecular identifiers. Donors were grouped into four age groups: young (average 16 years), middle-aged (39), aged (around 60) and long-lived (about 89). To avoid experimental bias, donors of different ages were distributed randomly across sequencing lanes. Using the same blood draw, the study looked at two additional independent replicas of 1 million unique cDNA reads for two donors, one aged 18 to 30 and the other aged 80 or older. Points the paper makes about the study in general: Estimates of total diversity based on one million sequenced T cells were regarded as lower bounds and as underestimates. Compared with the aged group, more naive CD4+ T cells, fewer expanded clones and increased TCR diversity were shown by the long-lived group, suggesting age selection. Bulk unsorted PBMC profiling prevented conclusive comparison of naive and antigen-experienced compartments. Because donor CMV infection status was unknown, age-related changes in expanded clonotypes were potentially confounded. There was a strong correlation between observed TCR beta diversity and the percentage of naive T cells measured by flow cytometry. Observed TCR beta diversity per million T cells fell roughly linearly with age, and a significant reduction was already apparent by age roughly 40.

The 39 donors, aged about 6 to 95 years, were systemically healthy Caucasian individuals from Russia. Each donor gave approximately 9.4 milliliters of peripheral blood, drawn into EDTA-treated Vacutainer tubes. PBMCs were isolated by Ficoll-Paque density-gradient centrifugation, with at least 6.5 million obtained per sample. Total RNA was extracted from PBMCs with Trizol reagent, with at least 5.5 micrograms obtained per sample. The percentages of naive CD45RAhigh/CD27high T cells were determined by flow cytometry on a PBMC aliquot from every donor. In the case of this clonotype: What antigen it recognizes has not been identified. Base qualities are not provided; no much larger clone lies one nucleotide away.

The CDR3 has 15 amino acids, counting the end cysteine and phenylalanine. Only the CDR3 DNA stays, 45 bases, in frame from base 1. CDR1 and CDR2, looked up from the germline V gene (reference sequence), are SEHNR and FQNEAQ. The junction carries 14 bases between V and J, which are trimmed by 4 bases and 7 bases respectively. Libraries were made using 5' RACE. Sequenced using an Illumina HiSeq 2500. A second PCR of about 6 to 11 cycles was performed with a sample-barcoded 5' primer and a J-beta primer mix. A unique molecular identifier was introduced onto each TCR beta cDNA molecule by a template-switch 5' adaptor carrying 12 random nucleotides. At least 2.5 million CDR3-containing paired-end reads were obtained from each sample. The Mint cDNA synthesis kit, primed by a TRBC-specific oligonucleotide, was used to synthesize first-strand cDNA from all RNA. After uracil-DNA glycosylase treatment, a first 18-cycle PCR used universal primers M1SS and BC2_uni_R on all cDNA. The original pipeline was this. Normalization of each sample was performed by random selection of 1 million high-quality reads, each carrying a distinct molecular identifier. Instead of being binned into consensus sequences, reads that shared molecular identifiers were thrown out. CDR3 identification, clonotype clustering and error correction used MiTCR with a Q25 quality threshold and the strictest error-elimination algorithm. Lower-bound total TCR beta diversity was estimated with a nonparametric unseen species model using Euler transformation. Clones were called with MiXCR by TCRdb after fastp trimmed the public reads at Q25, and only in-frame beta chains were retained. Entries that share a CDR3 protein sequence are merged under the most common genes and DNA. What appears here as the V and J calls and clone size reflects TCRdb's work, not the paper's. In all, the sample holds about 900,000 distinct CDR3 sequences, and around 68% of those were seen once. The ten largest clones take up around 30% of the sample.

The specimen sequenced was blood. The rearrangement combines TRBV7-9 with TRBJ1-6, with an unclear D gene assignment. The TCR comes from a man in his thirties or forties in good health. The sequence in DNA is TGTGCCAGCAGCTGGCTAGGCGCAAGAAATTCACCCCTCCACTTT. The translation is CASSWLGARNSPLHF. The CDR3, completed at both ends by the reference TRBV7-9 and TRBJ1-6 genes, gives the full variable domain DTGVSQNPRHKITKRGQNVTFRCDPISEHNRLYWYRQTLGQGPEFLTYFQNEAQLEKSRLLSDRFSAERPKGSFSTLEIQRTEQGDSAMYLCASSWLGARNSPLHFGNGTRLTVT.